Below, one T cell receptor (beta chain) is given with its context. The data belong to a study of T cell changes during pregnancy in multiple sclerosis. Per the germline V gene, CDR1 is SEHNR and CDR2 is FQNEAQ (reference sequence). The length of the CDR3 is 14 residues. V dropped 3 bases and J dropped 8 bases, with 16 bases sitting between them. The method was immunoSEQ multiplex PCR; TCRdb's version includes in-frame clones alone and lacks a portion of them. Among about 59,000 clones listed, less than 95% were seen once. The origin of this receptor is a female donor with multiple sclerosis, enrolled in a pregnancy study. The V and J genes are TRBV7-9 and TRBJ1-1, with D unclear. This specimen was CD8+ T cells from peripheral blood mononuclear cells, taken after pregnancy. CDR3 residues: CASSFPLSAEEAFF. The CDR3 DNA follows: TGTGCCAGCAGCTTTCCCCTGTCAGCGGAGGAAGCTTTCTTT.